This T cell receptor beta chain was recovered during a study of cytomegalovirus exposure and HLA in healthy donors. Study findings and constraints: Altogether, 164 TCR beta chains were recorded as cytomegalovirus-associated.

The CDR3 length is 16 residues. CDR1 and CDR2 from the germline V gene are KGHSH and LQKENI. Vbeta (60) and Jbeta (13) primers were used in the PCR. This table comes from immunoSEQ multiplex PCR, and its TCRdb copy is limited to in-frame clones, with some not included. The sample shows some 44,000 clones, about nine tenths of them seen only once. About this clone itself: Its antigen is unknown.

The specimen sequenced was PBMCs. This receptor was identified in a woman aged 35 to 49 in good health and CMV-seropositive. V gene TRBV18 combines with J gene TRBJ2-5, with 7 bases lining up with TRBD2. Near its end, the DNA agrees better with TRBJ2-7, so the J call may be wrong. In nucleotides, the CDR3 is TGTGCCAGCTCACCACCTTTTAGCGGGTCCTCCTACGAGCAGTACTTC. Protein product: CASSPPFSGSSYEQYF.